Listed below are T cell receptor beta chains from one sample, sequenced in a study of blood T cells in healthy people across ages. Via MiXCR, TCRdb re-called the 5' RACE reads, giving one row per CDR3 protein. The sample carries 1.8 million or so distinct CDR3 sequences, around 42% recorded once. Input material: blood. The receptor set was obtained from a human donor in good health. The CDR3 runs from the conserved cysteine through the conserved F or W. A D gene is named only where the DNA matches it firmly. The size field is filled for only some rows; it gives once, few, many or a size class.

NA,NA,TRBJ2-5,TRBV20-1,TGCAGTGCTGGTGAGGCGGGGGCCATTTTGGGTGAGACCCAGTACTTC,CSAGEAGAILGETQYF
NA,NA,TRBJ1-5,TRBV20-1,TGCAGTGCTAGAGAAGGCGGAGATCAGCCCCAGCATTTT,CSAREGGDQPQHF
few,NA,TRBJ2-1,TRBV2,TGTGCCAGCAGTGAAATTAGCCGGAATGAGCAGTTCTTC,CASSEISRNEQFF
many,TRBD1,TRBJ2-1,TRBV9,TGTGCCAGCAGCATAGGACAGGGTTTCTACAATGAGCAGTTCTTC,CASSIGQGFYNEQFF
NA,NA,TRBJ2-7,TRBV10-2,TGCGCCAGCAGTGAGAAAGGACACCACGAGCAGTACTTC,CASSEKGHHEQYF
few,NA,TRBJ2-3,TRBV5-6,TGTGCCAGCAGCCGTGGTCTAGGAGGTTTTCAGTATTTT,CASSRGLGGFQYF
NA,NA,TRBJ2-7,TRBV15,TGTGCCACCAGCAGTCGAGCACCCTCCGCTATTTACAATGAGCAGTACTTC,CATSSRAPSAIYNEQYF
few,NA,TRBJ2-5,TRBV20-1,TGCAGTGCTAGAAAAACAGGGAGGAACAAAGAGACCCAGTACTTC,CSARKTGRNKETQYF
few,TRBD1,TRBJ1-2,TRBV12-3/TRBV12-4,TGTGCCAGCAGTGGGACAGTGGGCTACACCTTC,CASSGTVGYTF
NA,NA,TRBJ1-1,TRBV6-5,TGTGCCAGCAGTTACTCTGCAGGGGCGAACACTGAAGCTTTCTTT,CASSYSAGANTEAFF
NA,NA,TRBJ2-7,TRBV7-3,TGTGCCAGCAGCTTATTTGGGGGCGAGCAGTACTTC,CASSLFGGEQYF
NA,TRBD1,TRBJ1-2,TRBV25-1,TGTGCCAGCAGTTCAGGGGGCTCCAACCATGGCTACACCTTC,CASSSGGSNHGYTF
NA,NA,TRBJ2-7,TRBV5-5,TGTGCCAGCAGCTTGGCCGTAATGGGGAATCTGGGCGGCGAGCAGTACTTC,CASSLAVMGNLGGEQYF
NA,TRBD1,TRBJ2-7,TRBV29-1,TGCAGCGTTATGACAGGGAAGGTCAACGAGCAGTACTTC,CSVMTGKVNEQYF
NA,TRBD2,TRBJ2-3,TRBV13,TGTGCCAGCAGCTTCCGTAGCGGGGGCCCAGATACGCAGTATTTT,CASSFRSGGPDTQYF
NA,NA,TRBJ1-2,TRBV4-1,TGCGCCAGCAGCCAAGAGCAGATTAACTATGACTACACCTTC,CASSQEQINYDYTF
NA,NA,TRBJ1-2,TRBV20-1,TGCAGTACGAAGCAGGGGTCGAGCTATGGCTACACCTTC,CSTKQGSSYGYTF
NA,NA,TRBJ1-5,TRBV18,TGTGCCAGCTCATTCACAGGTGATAGCAATCAGCCCCAGCATTTT,CASSFTGDSNQPQHF
NA,NA,TRBJ2-7,TRBV7-2,TGTGCCAGCAGCCGCCAGGGGGGGGGGCCGTCTTCCTACGGGCAGTACTTC,CASSRQGGGPSSYGQYF
many,NA,TRBJ2-7,TRBV20-1,TGCAGTGCTACTATCAGGGGCCCTTTCTCCTACGAGCAGTACTTC,CSATIRGPFSYEQYF
NA,TRBD1,TRBJ1-2,TRBV7-9,TGTGCCAGCGGTTACAGGGGTTATGGCTACACCTTC,CASGYRGYGYTF
NA,TRBD1,TRBJ1-4,TRBV7-2,TGTGCCAGCAGCCACGAAACAGGGGTCAATGAAAAACTGTTTTTT,CASSHETGVNEKLFF
NA,TRBD1,TRBJ2-2,TRBV6-5,TGTGCCAGCAGTTACGCGTCATCAGGGGGAAGTACCGGGGAGCTGTTTTTT,CASSYASSGGSTGELFF
few,NA,TRBJ2-5,TRBV7-2,TGTGCCAGCAGGCGTACTGGGAGTCACCAAGAGACCCAGTACTTC,CASRRTGSHQETQYF
NA,NA,TRBJ2-7,TRBV27,TGTGCCAGCAGTTCAAGTACGAAGCAGTACTTC,CASSSSTKQYF
NA,NA,TRBJ1-5,TRBV4-2,TGTGCCAGCAGCTTGACACAGGGCCCTAGCAATCAGCCCCAGCATTTT,CASSLTQGPSNQPQHF
few,NA,TRBJ2-7,TRBV11-2,TGTGCCAGCAGCAAATGGCGAGAGACAGTCTCCTACGAGCAGTACTTC,CASSKWRETVSYEQYF
NA,NA,TRBJ2-1,TRBV29-1,TGCAGTGCTGGTGCCCCGGCTAACCCACCAGATGAGCAGTTCTTC,CSAGAPANPPDEQFF
once,NA,TRBJ2-3,TRBV18,TGTGCCAGCTCACCAGGGAACAGGGCAGGGGATACGCAGTATTTT,CASSPGNRAGDTQYF
NA,NA,TRBJ2-1,TRBV6-5,TGTGCCAGCAGTCGCGGGGAGACCCAGTTCTTC,CASSRGETQFF
NA,NA,TRBJ2-1,TRBV29-1,TGCAGCGTGAGTAGACTAGAGAAGTTCTTC,CSVSRLEKFF
NA,TRBD2,TRBJ2-1,TRBV7-2,TGTGCCAGCAGCCGATTTAAGACTAGCGGGGGAGACAATGAGCAGTTCTTC,CASSRFKTSGGDNEQFF
NA,TRBD1,TRBJ1-1,TRBV10-3,TGTGCCATCAGTGAGCTTTTTACAGGGGCCACTGAAGCTTTCTTT,CAISELFTGATEAFF
few,NA,TRBJ2-6,TRBV29-1,TGCAGCGTTGAAGTTTGGGGATCTGGGGCCAACGTCCTGACTTTC,CSVEVWGSGANVLTF
NA,NA,TRBJ2-7,TRBV14,TGTGCCAGTAGCCAACGTGGAGCATTCTACGAGCAGTACTTC,CASSQRGAFYEQYF
NA,NA,TRBJ1-6,TRBV7-9,TGTGCCAGCAGCTTAGCTGAGACTTCACCCCTCCACTTT,CASSLAETSPLHF
NA,NA,TRBJ1-6,TRBV20-1,TGCAGTGCTAGATCTCTTTTAAATTCACCCCTCCACTTT,CSARSLLNSPLHF
few,NA,TRBJ1-1,TRBV7-9,TGTGCCAGCAGCTCCGGGAGGTCTGAAGCTTTCTTT,CASSSGRSEAFF
NA,NA,TRBJ1-2,TRBV6-5,TGTGCCAGCAGTTACTCGCGGTATGGGGCTGCGTTTAACTATGGCTACACCTTC,CASSYSRYGAAFNYGYTF
few,NA,TRBJ1-2,TRBV20-1,TGCAGTGCTAGAAGGCAGGCCCTGGGGTATGGCTACACCTTC,CSARRQALGYGYTF
NA,NA,TRBJ2-5,TRBV5-4,TGTGCCAGCAGCTTGGATCTGGGGAGTAAGGAGCAGTACTTC,CASSLDLGSKEQYF
NA,TRBD1,TRBJ2-7,TRBV10-3,TGTGCCATCAGTGAGTCCCCCGGACAGGGCGAGCAGTACTTC,CAISESPGQGEQYF
NA,NA,TRBJ2-3,TRBV20-1,TGCAGTGCTAGAGATCAGCGCATTCACACAGATACGCAGTATTTT,CSARDQRIHTDTQYF
NA,TRBD2,TRBJ2-5,TRBV6-1,TGTGCCAGCAGCTGGACTAGCGGGGGGGCCTTATTGGACCAAGAGACCCAGTACTTC,CASSWTSGGALLDQETQYF
few,NA,TRBJ2-3,TRBV7-3,TGTGCCAGCAGCTTAACAGAAGGCCCAGATACGCAGTATTTT,CASSLTEGPDTQYF
NA,NA,TRBJ1-4,TRBV5-1,TGCGCCAGCAACCCCATGGATGGGGGGACTAATGAAAAACTGTTTTTT,CASNPMDGGTNEKLFF
NA,TRBD2,TRBJ2-3,TRBV11-2,TGTGCCAGCAGCTTCCCGACTAGCGGACGCACAGATACGCAGTATTTT,CASSFPTSGRTDTQYF
NA,TRBD2,TRBJ2-1,TRBV7-2,TGTGCCAGCAGCTTAAGGTCCCGACTAGCGGGGGGGAGTGGGCAGTTCTTC,CASSLRSRLAGGSGQFF
few,TRBD1,TRBJ2-5,TRBV25-1,TGTGCCAGTAAGGGGGCTTTAGAGACCCAGTACTTC,CASKGALETQYF
NA,TRBD2,TRBJ2-3,TRBV27,TGTGCCAGCAGTTTTCTACGTAGCGGGGGGATCACAGATACGCAGTATTTT,CASSFLRSGGITDTQYF
NA,TRBD1,TRBJ2-3,TRBV12-3/TRBV12-4,TGTGCCAGCAGTTTCGTCGAATGGGTGACAGGGGCAGCCACAGGTACGCAGTATTTT,CASSFVEWVTGAATGTQYF
NA,NA,TRBJ2-1,TRBV6-1,TGTGCCAGCAGCACCCAACTATCCCGAACGACAGTAGGTGAGCAGTTCTTC,CASSTQLSRTTVGEQFF
NA,NA,TRBJ1-1,TRBV6-1,TGTGCCAGCAGTGATTACAGGGAATCGACCACTGAAGCTTTCTTT,CASSDYRESTTEAFF
few,NA,TRBJ2-7,TRBV10-3,TGTGCCATCAGTGAGTCGGACAGTTCCTACGAGCAGTACTTC,CAISESDSSYEQYF
NA,NA,TRBJ2-7,TRBV13,TGTGCCAGCAGCTTAGGATCCAGGGACGAGCAGTACTTC,CASSLGSRDEQYF